Below, 22 T cell receptor beta chains from the same sample are listed, as sequenced in a study of T cell changes during pregnancy in multiple sclerosis. Sequenced by immunoSEQ multiplex PCR; TCRdb stores in-frame clones only, minus some. This table holds about 43,000 clones, just over 90% found once. The specimen was PBMCs (not recorded whether the cells were cultured). The receptors originated from a female donor with multiple sclerosis, enrolled in a pregnancy study.

J is TRBJ1-2 and V is TRBV19; D remains ambiguous. The CDR3 extends over 13 amino acids. Germline V gene data show CDR1 as LNHDA and CDR2 as SQIVND (reference sequence). Trimming took 3 bases from V and 9 from J, leaving 14 bases between them. The CDR3 DNA sequence: TGTGCCAGTAGTATTGAACAGACCCGGCGCTACACCTTC. Residues: CASSIEQTRRYTF.

The chain uses TRBV19 and TRBJ2-5, with D possibly TRBD2 on 7 matching bases. Germline V gene data show CDR1 as LNHDA and CDR2 as SQIVND (reference sequence). The CDR3 runs to 17 residues. Deletions cut 10 bases from V and 5 bases from J, with 29 bases between. The CDR3 spells CATDDGGAWRERETQYF. Written as DNA, the CDR3 is TGTGCCACGGACGATGGGGGCGCATGGCGGGAGAGGGAGACCCAGTACTTC.

J is TRBJ2-6 and V is TRBV9; no reliable D call. The CDR3 runs 18 residues. The V and J ends lost 0 bases and 4 bases respectively, with 17 bases between them. Per the germline V gene, CDR1 is SGDLS and CDR2 is YYNGEE. The CDR3 DNA is TGTGCCAGCAGCGTAGTTCCGGGCTTCTTGAAAGGGGCCAACGTCCTGACTTTC. Protein sequence: CASSVVPGFLKGANVLTF.

The DNA for the CDR3 is TGTGCCAGCGGGGAATTGATGTTAGCCAAAAACATTCAGTACTTC. This sequence encodes CASGELMLAKNIQYF. This sequence joins TRBV11-3 and TRBJ2-4; no clear D gene. The CDR3 covers 15 residues. Trimming shortened V by 8 bases and J by 0 bases, and 14 bases separated the two germline ends. CDR1 and CDR2 from the germline V gene are SGHNT and YENEEA. Variable domain in full (rest from reference TRBV11-3 and TRBJ2-4): EAGVVQSPRYKIIEKKQPVAFWCNPISGHNTLYWYLQNLGQGPELLIRYENEEAVDDSQLPKDRFSAERLKGVDSTLKIQPAELGDSAVYLCASGELMLAKNIQYFGAGTRLSVL.

The chain carries TRBV10-3 and TRBJ1-1, with 8 bases lining up with TRBD1. Germline CDR1 is ENHRY and CDR2 is SYGVKD. With V trimmed by 7 bases and J by 5 bases, 9 bases remained unmatched. This CDR3 has 14 residues. The CDR3 DNA sequence: TGTGCCATCACCCCCGGACAGGGTAGAACTGAAGCTTTCTTT. Translated, it gives CAITPGQGRTEAFF.

The chain has TRBV4-2 and TRBJ2-7; D is unresolved. CDR1 is LGHNA and CDR2 is YNFKEQ in the germline V gene. This CDR3 region has 14 residues. The V end lost 4 bases, the J end lost 3 bases, and 13 bases lay between the germline ends. The CDR3, as DNA: TGTGCCAGCAGCCGCACGCTAGAAAACTACGAGCAGTACTTC. Its protein is CASSRTLENYEQYF.

The chain couples TRBV9 to TRBJ2-3, with 14 nucleotides matching TRBD2. V was clipped by 2 bases and J by 2 bases; unmatched bases: 13. The V gene's germline CDR1 is SGDLS and CDR2 YYNGEE. This CDR3 contains 20 residues. In DNA, the CDR3 is TGTGCCAGCAGCGTTGCGACTAGCGGGAGGGCCGTTGGTGCCACAGATACGCAGTATTTT. Translation: CASSVATSGRAVGATDTQYF.

The chain is built from TRBV7-3 and TRBJ2-4; no clear D. V gave up 5 bases and J gave up 3 bases, with 32 bases separating them. Germline lookup yields CDR1 SGHTA and CDR2 FQGTGA. CDR3 length equals 21 residues. This CDR3 is CASSPRRVYLGLESGKNIQYF. In nucleotides, the CDR3 is TGTGCCAGCAGCCCAAGAAGAGTTTATCTCGGGTTGGAATCGGGCAAAAACATTCAGTACTTC. Variable domain in full (rest from reference TRBV7-3 and TRBJ2-4): GAGVSQTPSNKVTEKGKYVELRCDPISGHTALYWYRQSLGQGPEFLIYFQGTGAADDSGLPNDRFFAVRPEGSVSTLKIQRTERGDSAVYLCASSPRRVYLGLESGKNIQYFGAGTRLSVL.

The chain joins TRBV5-6 to TRBJ2-5, with D possibly matching TRBD2 (6 bases). V shed 2 bases and J shed 3 bases, with 8 bases lying between them. CDR3 size: 13 residues. Germline CDR1 and CDR2: SGHDT and YYEEEE. CDR3 protein: CASSFGGEETQYF. DNA of the CDR3: TGTGCCAGCAGCTTCGGGGGAGAAGAGACCCAGTACTTC.

The chain uses TRBV7-3 and TRBJ2-2, with a tentative D call TRBD2 (6 bases). V was trimmed by 4 bases and J by 7 bases, leaving 13 bases between them. Per germline, CDR1 SGHTA and CDR2 FQGTGA. The CDR3 spans 14 residues. The CDR3 here is CASSSLGGIGELFF. The CDR3, as DNA: TGTGCCAGCAGCTCCCTCGGAGGGATCGGGGAGCTGTTTTTT. The full variable domain, with the rest looked up from reference TRBV7-3 and TRBJ2-2, is GAGVSQTPSNKVTEKGKYVELRCDPISGHTALYWYRQSLGQGPEFLIYFQGTGAADDSGLPNDRFFAVRPEGSVSTLKIQRTERGDSAVYLCASSSLGGIGELFFGEGSRLTVL.

This clone was seen more than once but under ten times. The J gene is TRBJ2-1, the V gene TRBV7-3; unclear D gene. The CDR3 loop spans 14 amino acids. Trimming cost V 2 bases and J 3 bases, with 8 bases left between them. Germline V lookup: CDR1 SGHTA, CDR2 FQGTGA. CDR3 DNA: TGTGCCAGCAGCTTAGGTGGGAACTACAATGAGCAGTTCTTC. Protein product: CASSLGGNYNEQFF.

The chain has TRBV19 and TRBJ2-2; 9 nucleotides agree with TRBD2. Germline V CDR1 and CDR2: LNHDA, SQIVND (reference sequence). CDR3 length: 16 residues. The V segment lost 6 bases and the J segment 1 base; nucleotides outside the gene matches: 6. The CDR3 DNA follows: TGTGCCAGTAGGGACGATAGCGGGAGGAACACCGGGGAGCTGTTTTTT. This codes for CASRDDSGRNTGELFF.

The chain carries TRBV5-6 and TRBJ2-5, with D possibly called TRBD1 or TRBD2 (5 bases each). The V gene's germline CDR1 is SGHDT and CDR2 YYEEEE. The CDR3 runs 14 residues. V lost 5 bases and J 4 bases, leaving 15 bases between the germline ends. The CDR3, as DNA: TGTGCCAGCAGGGCCGGGACGGAAAGAGAGACCCAGTACTTC. Amino acids: CASRAGTERETQYF.

This chain uses TRBV27 with TRBJ1-2; the match to TRBD1 covers 7 bases. Looked up from germline, CDR1 is MNHEY and CDR2 is SMNVEV (reference sequence). V was clipped by 6 bases and J by 8 bases; unmatched bases: 15. The CDR3 consists of 15 residues. The CDR3 coding sequence is TGTGCCAGCAGCCCGACAGGGACGGGGTACGGAGGCTACACCTTC. Protein sequence: CASSPTGTGYGGYTF.

V and J are TRBV5-1 and TRBJ2-7; 8 bases are a match to TRBD1. V was pared by 2 bases and J by 12 bases, with 16 bases of the junction left unmatched. The CDR3 runs 15 residues. Germline values: CDR1 SGHRS, CDR2 YFSETQ. CDR3 in DNA: TGCGCCAGCAGCTTCATGGACAGGGACTCTTGGGGGTCGTACTTC. Protein product: CASSFMDRDSWGSYF. The full variable domain, in which reference TRBV5-1 and TRBJ2-7 provide the parts outside the CDR3, is KAGVTQTPRYLIKTRGQQVTLSCSPISGHRSVSWYQQTPGQGLQFLFEYFSETQRNKGNFPGRFSGRQFSNSRSEMNVSTLELGDSALYLCASSFMDRDSWGSYFGPGTRLTVT.

The chain is built from TRBV11-2 and TRBJ1-1; 11 bases agree with TRBD1. Germline V gene sequence: CDR1 SGHAT, CDR2 FQNNGV. V shed 5 bases and J 6 bases; nucleotides not matched to a gene: 5. The CDR3 is 14 amino acids. The CDR3 DNA reads TGTGCCAGCAGCGAGGGACAGGGGGTCTCTGAAGCTTTCTTT. Translated: CASSEGQGVSEAFF.

The V and J genes are TRBV27 and TRBJ2-7; the D is unclear. This CDR3 comprises 14 residues. Per germline, CDR1 MNHEY and CDR2 SMNVEV (reference sequence). Between the trimmed V and J ends, which lost 5 bases and 2 bases, there was a span of 13 bases. The CDR3 loop is CASSRVAEPYEQYF. As DNA, the CDR3 is TGTGCCAGCAGTAGAGTAGCAGAACCCTACGAGCAGTACTTC.

This clone was observed once. The chain is built from TRBV19 and TRBJ1-2; 8 bases line up with TRBD1. J was trimmed by 6 bases and V by 3 bases; bases with no gene match: 3. The length of the CDR3 is 13 residues. Germline V gene sequence: CDR1 LNHDA, CDR2 SQIVND (reference sequence). The CDR3 nucleotides are TGTGCCAGTAGTATTGACAGGGGTCATGGCTACACCTTC. Its protein product is CASSIDRGHGYTF.

The rearrangement uses TRBV6-6 and TRBJ1-1; 12 nucleotides match TRBD1. CDR1 MNHNY and CDR2 SVGAGI come from the germline V gene (reference sequence). CDR3 size: 14 residues. The V gene end was trimmed by 7 bases and the J gene end by 11 bases; junction bases not matched to a gene: 11. The CDR3 loop is CASTFSGTGGTAFF. DNA of the CDR3: TGTGCCAGCACCTTCTCCGGGACAGGGGGCACTGCTTTCTTT.

The chain recombines TRBV5-1 with TRBJ1-4, with D perhaps TRBD1 (5 bases). The CDR3 runs to 14 residues. Trimming shortened V by 6 bases and J by 8 bases, and 17 bases separated the two germline ends. The germline V gene encodes CDR1 SGHRS and CDR2 YFSETQ. CDR3 amino acids: CASTQGAVGEKLFF. CDR3 bases: TGCGCCAGCACTCAAGGGGCGGTGGGGGAAAAACTGTTTTTT. The variable domain in full, completed from reference TRBV5-1 and TRBJ1-4, reads KAGVTQTPRYLIKTRGQQVTLSCSPISGHRSVSWYQQTPGQGLQFLFEYFSETQRNKGNFPGRFSGRQFSNSRSEMNVSTLELGDSALYLCASTQGAVGEKLFFGSGTQLSVL.

The V gene is TRBV6-5, the J gene TRBJ1-1; D gene ambiguous. Germline CDR1 reads MNHEY; CDR2 reads SVGAGI. This CDR3 is built from 12 residues. Trimming cost V 2 bases and J 8 bases, with 9 bases left between them. This CDR3 is CASSYTGIEAFF. The CDR3 DNA reads as TGTGCCAGCAGTTACACCGGGATCGAAGCTTTCTTT.

The chain is built from TRBV29-1 and TRBJ1-2; 7 nucleotides match TRBD1. The CDR3 is 11 residues long. The germline gives CDR1 SQVTM, CDR2 ANQGSEA. V gave up 7 bases and J gave up 8 bases; unmatched junction bases: 7. The CDR3 nucleotides are TGCAGCGGCGGTACAGGGGAGGGCTACACCTTC. Its protein product is CSGGTGEGYTF.